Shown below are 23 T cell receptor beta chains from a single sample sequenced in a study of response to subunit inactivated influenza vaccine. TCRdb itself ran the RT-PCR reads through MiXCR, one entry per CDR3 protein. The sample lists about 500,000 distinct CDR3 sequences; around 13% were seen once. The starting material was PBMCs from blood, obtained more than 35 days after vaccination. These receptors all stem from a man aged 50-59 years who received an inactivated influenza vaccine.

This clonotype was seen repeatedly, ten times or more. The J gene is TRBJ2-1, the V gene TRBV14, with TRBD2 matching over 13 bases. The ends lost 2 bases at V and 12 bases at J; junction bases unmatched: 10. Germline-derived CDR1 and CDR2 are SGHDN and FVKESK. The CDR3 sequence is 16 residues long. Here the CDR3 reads CASSQLTGLAGTAQFF. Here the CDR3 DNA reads TGTGCCAGCAGCCAATTAACGGGACTAGCGGGGACCGCGCAGTTCTTC.

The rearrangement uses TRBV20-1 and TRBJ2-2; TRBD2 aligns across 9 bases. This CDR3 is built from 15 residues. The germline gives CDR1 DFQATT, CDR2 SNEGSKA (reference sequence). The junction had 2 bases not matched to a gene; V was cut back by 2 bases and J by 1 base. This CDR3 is CSARLTSGNTGELFF. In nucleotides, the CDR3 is TGCAGTGCTAGACTGACTAGCGGGAACACCGGGGAGCTGTTTTTT.

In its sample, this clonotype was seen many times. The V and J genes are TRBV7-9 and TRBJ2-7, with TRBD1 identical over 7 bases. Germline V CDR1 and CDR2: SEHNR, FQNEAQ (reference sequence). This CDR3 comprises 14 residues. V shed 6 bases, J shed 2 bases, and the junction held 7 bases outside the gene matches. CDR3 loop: CASSRQGEAYEQYF. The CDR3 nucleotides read TGTGCCAGCAGTCGACAGGGTGAGGCCTACGAGCAGTACTTC.

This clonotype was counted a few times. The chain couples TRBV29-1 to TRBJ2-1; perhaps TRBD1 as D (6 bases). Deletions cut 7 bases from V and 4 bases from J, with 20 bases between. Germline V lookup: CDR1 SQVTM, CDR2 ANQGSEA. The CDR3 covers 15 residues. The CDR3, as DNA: TGCAGCGGCCGGATGGGGACAATCCCTTACAATGAGCAGTTCTTC. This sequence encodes CSGRMGTIPYNEQFF.

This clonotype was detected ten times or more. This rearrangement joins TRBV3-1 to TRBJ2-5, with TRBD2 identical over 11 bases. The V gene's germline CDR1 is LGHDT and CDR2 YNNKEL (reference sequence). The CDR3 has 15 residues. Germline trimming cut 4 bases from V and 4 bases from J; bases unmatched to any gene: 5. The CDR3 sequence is CASSPAGLAGETQYF. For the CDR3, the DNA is TGTGCCAGCAGCCCGGCCGGACTAGCGGGAGAGACCCAGTACTTC.

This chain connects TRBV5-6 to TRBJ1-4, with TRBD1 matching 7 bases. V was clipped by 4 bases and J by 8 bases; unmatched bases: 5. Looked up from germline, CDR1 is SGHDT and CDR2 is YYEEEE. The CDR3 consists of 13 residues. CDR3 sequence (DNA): TGTGCCAGCAGCGCCCGGGACAGAGAAAAACTGTTTTTT. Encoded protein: CASSARDREKLFF. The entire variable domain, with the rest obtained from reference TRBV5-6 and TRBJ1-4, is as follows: DAGVTQSPTHLIKTRGQQVTLRCSPKSGHDTVSWYQQALGQGPQFIFQYYEEEERQRGNFPDRFSGHQFPNYSSELNVNALLLGDSALYLCASSARDREKLFFGSGTQLSVL.

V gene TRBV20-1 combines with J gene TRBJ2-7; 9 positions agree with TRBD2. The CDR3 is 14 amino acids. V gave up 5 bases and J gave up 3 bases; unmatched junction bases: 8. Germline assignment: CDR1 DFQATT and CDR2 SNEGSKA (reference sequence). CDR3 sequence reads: CSAHIAGENYEQYF. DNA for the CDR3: TGCAGTGCTCATATAGCGGGGGAAAACTACGAGCAGTACTTC.

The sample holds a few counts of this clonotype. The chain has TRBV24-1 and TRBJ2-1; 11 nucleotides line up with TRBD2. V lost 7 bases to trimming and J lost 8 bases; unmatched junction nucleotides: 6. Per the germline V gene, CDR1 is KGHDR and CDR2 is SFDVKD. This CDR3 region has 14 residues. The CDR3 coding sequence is TGTGCCACCAGCACTAGCGGGAGAAAATATGAGCAGTTCTTC. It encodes CATSTSGRKYEQFF.

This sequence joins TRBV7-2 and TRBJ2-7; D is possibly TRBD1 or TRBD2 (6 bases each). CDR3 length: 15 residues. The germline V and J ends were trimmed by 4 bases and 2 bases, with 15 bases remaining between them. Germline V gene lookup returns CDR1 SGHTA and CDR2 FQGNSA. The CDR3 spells CASSSMGGRTYEQYF. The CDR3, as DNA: TGTGCCAGCAGCTCAATGGGGGGCAGGACCTACGAGCAGTACTTC.

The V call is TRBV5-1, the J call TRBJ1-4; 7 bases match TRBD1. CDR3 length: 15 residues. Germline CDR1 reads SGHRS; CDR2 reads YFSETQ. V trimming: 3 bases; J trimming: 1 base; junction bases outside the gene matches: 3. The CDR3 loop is CASSSYRGTNEKLFF. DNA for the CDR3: TGCGCCAGCAGCTCGTACAGGGGAACTAATGAAAAACTGTTTTTT.

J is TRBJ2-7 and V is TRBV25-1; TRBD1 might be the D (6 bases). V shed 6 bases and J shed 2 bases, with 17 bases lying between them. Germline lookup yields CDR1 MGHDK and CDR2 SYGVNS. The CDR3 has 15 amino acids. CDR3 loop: CASSVGTLKTYEQYF. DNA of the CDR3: TGTGCCAGCAGCGTCGGGACACTAAAGACCTACGAGCAGTACTTC.

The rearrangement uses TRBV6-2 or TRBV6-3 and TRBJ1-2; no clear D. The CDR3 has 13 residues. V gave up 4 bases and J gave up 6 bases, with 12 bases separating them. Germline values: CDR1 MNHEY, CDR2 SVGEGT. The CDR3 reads CASSSRQADGYTF. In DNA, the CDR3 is TGTGCCAGCAGTTCCCGACAAGCGGATGGCTACACCTTC.

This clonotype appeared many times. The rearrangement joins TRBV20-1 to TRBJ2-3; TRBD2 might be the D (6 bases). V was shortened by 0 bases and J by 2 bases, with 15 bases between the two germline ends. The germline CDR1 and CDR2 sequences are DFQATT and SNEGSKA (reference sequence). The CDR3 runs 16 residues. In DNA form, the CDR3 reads TGCAGTGCTAGAGACTTGCGGACTATACACACAGATACGCAGTATTTT. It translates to CSARDLRTIHTDTQYF.

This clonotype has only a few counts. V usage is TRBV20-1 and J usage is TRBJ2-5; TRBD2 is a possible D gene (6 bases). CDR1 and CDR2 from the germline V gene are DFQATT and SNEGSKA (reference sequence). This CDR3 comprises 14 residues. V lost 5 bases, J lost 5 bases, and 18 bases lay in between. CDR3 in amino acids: CSASGTLRAETQYF. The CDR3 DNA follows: TGCAGTGCTTCAGGGACTCTCCGGGCTGAGACCCAGTACTTC.

The CDR3 region has the DNA TGCGCCAGCAGCTTGGTAGGGGGCGGTCGGGACGAGCAGTACTTC. Protein: CASSLVGGGRDEQYF. The V call is TRBV5-1, the J call TRBJ2-7, with TRBD1 matching over 7 bases. This CDR3 is built from 15 residues. CDR1 is SGHRS and CDR2 is YFSETQ in the germline V gene. V gave up 0 bases and J gave up 5 bases; unmatched junction bases: 8.

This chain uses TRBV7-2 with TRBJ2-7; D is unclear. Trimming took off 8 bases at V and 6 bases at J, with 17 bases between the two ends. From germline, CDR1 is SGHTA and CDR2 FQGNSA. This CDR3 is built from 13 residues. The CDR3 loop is CASLGSGAVEQYF. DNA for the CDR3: TGTGCCAGCTTAGGTTCTGGAGCCGTCGAGCAGTACTTC.

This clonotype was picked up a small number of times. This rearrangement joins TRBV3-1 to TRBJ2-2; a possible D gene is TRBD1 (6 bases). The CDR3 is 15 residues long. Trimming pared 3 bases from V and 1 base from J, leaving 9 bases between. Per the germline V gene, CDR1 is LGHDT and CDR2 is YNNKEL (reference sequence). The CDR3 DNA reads TGTGCCAGCAGCCAGACAGGTCAGAACACCGGGGAGCTGTTTTTT. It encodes CASSQTGQNTGELFF. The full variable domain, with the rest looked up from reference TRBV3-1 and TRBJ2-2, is DTAVSQTPKYLVTQMGNDKSIKCEQNLGHDTMYWYKQDSKKFLKIMFSYNNKELIINETVPNRFSPKSPDKAHLNLHINSLELGDSAVYFCASSQTGQNTGELFFGEGSRLTVL.

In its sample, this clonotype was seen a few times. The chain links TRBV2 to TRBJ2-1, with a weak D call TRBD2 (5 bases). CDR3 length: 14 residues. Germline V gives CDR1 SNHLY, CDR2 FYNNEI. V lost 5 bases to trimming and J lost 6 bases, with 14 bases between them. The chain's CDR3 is CASSPPWSGNEQFF. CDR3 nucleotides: TGTGCCAGCAGTCCCCCCTGGAGCGGCAATGAGCAGTTCTTC.

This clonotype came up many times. DNA for the CDR3: TGTGCCACCAGTGACGCTGGACTAGCGGGAGGGCGAGAGACCCAGTACTTC. Translation gives CATSDAGLAGGRETQYF. The chain has TRBV24-1 and TRBJ2-5; 15 nucleotides agree with TRBD2. Germline CDR1 is KGHDR and CDR2 is SFDVKD. This CDR3 spans 17 amino acids. The V and J ends lost 4 bases and 4 bases, in that order; junction bases with no gene match: 6.

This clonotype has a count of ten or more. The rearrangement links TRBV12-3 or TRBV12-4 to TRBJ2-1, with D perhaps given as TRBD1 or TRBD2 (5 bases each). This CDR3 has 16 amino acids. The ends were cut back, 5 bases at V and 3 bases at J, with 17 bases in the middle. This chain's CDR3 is CASSLEGRILYNEQFF. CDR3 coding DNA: TGTGCCAGCAGTCTTGAGGGACGGATCCTCTACAATGAGCAGTTCTTC.

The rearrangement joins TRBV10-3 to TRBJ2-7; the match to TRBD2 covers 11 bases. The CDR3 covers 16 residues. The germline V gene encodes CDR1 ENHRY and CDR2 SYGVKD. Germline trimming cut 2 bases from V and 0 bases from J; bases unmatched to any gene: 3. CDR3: CAISEVAGGPSYEQYF. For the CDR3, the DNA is TGTGCCATCAGTGAGGTAGCGGGGGGGCCCTCCTACGAGCAGTACTTC.

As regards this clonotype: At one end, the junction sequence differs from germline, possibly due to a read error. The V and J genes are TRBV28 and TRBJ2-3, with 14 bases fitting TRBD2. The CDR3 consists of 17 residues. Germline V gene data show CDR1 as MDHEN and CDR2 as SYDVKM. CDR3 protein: CASSFPEGTSGRHTQYF. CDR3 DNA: TGTGCCAGCAGTTTTCCCGAGGGGACTAGCGGGAGACATACACAGTATTTT.

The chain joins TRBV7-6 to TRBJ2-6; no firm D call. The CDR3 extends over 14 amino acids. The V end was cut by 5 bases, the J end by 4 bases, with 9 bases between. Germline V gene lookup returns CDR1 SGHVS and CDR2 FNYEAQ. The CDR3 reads CASSLVLGANVLTF. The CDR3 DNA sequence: TGTGCCAGCAGCCTCGTACTGGGGGCCAACGTCCTGACTTTC.